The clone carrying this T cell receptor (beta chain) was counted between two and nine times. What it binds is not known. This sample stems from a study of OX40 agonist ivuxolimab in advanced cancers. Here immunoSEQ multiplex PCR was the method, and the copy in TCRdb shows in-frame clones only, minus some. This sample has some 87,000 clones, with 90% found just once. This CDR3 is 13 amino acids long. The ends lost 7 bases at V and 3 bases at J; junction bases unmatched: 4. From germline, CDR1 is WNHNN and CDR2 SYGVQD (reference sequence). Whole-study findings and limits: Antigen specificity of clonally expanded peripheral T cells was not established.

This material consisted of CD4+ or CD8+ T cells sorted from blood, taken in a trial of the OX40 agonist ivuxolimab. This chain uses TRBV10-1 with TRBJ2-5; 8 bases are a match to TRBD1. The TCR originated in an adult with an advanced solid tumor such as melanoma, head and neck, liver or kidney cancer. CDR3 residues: CASTLDREETQYF. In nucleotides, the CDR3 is TGCGCCAGCACCCTGGACAGGGAAGAGACCCAGTACTTC.